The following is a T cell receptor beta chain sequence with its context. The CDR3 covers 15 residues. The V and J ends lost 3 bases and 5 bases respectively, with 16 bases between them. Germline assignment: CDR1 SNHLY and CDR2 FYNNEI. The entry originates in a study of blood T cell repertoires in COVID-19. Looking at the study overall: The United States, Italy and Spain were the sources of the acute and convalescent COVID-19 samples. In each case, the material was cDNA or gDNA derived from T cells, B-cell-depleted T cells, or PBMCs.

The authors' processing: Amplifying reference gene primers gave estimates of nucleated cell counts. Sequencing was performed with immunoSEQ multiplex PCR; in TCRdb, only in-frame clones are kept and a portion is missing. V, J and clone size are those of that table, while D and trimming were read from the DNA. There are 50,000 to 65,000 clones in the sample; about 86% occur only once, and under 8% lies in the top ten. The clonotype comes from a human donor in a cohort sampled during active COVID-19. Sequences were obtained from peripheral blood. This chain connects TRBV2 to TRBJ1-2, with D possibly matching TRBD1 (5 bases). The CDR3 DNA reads TGTGCCAGCAGTGAGTTGGGGCATTTGGGATATGGCTACACCTTC. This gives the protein CASSELGHLGYGYTF.